These 15 T cell receptor beta chains were all obtained from the same sample, sequenced in a study of shared clonotypes between healthy human individuals. Clones were sequenced by immunoSEQ multiplex PCR, and TCRdb holds only the in-frame ones, with some missing. Seen here are around 2.3 million clones, almost 96% observed once, and the top ten hold approximately 0.13%. The specimen was naive CD4+ T cells sorted from blood. Subset indicated: CD45RA+ positively selected. The receptors here all came from a young man in good health.

This clone has just one count. This sequence joins TRBV30 and TRBJ2-7, with D possibly TRBD1 on 6 matching bases. V dropped 3 bases and J dropped 0 bases, with 12 bases sitting between them. Germline loops: CDR1 GTSNPN, CDR2 SVGIG (reference sequence). The CDR3 totals 14 residues. In nucleotides, the CDR3 is TGTGCCTGGAGGCCGCAGGGGACCTCCTACGAGCAGTACTTC. Protein sequence: CAWRPQGTSYEQYF.

This rearrangement joins TRBV7-2 to TRBJ2-1; 9 positions match TRBD1. J lost 5 bases, V lost 5 bases, and 7 bases had no gene match. The length of the CDR3 is 15 residues. Germline assignment: CDR1 SGHTA and CDR2 FQGNSA. CDR3 nucleotides: TGTGCCAGCAGCCCGACTGGGACAGGGAACAATGAGCAGTTCTTC. It is translated as CASSPTGTGNNEQFF.

The chain has TRBV7-9 and TRBJ1-1; TRBD1 is a possible D gene (5 bases). Trimming cost V 6 bases and J 7 bases, with 12 bases left between them. The length of the CDR3 is 12 residues. CDR1 SEHNR and CDR2 FQNEAQ come from the germline V gene (reference sequence). The CDR3 loop reads CASSLAGNEAFF. DNA for the CDR3: TGTGCCAGCAGTCTAGCAGGGAATGAAGCTTTCTTT.

The count of this clone is one. The chain has TRBV29-1 and TRBJ1-1; D is uncertain. V gave up 7 bases and J gave up 3 bases, with 6 bases separating them. The CDR3 is 10 amino acids. Per germline, CDR1 SQVTM and CDR2 ANQGSEA. CDR3 loop: CSGGDTEAFF. The CDR3 DNA reads as TGCAGCGGCGGGGACACTGAAGCTTTCTTT.

The rearrangement joins TRBV7-9 to TRBJ2-7; 13 positions match TRBD2. The junction had 5 bases not matched to a gene; V was cut back by 6 bases and J by 3 bases. The CDR3 contains 15 residues. Germline lookup yields CDR1 SEHNR and CDR2 FQNEAQ (reference sequence). CDR3 amino acids: CASSTGTSGVYEQYF. The CDR3 DNA is TGTGCCAGCAGTACCGGGACTAGCGGGGTCTACGAGCAGTACTTC.

This rearrangement joins TRBV7-9 to TRBJ2-3; D possibly matches TRBD1 or TRBD2 (6 bases each). The CDR3 sequence is 18 residues long. The germline V gene encodes CDR1 SEHNR and CDR2 FQNEAQ (reference sequence). The V end lost 1 base, the J end lost 3 bases, and 20 bases lay between the germline ends. The CDR3 spells CASSLEGGPSILTDTQYF. CDR3 in DNA: TGTGCCAGCAGCTTAGAGGGGGGACCATCGATTCTAACAGATACGCAGTATTTT.

The rearrangement links TRBV5-1 to TRBJ2-7, with 8 bases fitting TRBD2. The trim removed 1 base at V and 3 bases at J, leaving 6 bases unmatched. The CDR3 loop spans 15 amino acids. CDR1 is SGHRS, CDR2 YFSETQ, per germline. CDR3 sequence (DNA): TGCGCCAGCAGCTTGTCCGGGGGGGTCATCTACGAGCAGTACTTC. Amino acid sequence: CASSLSGGVIYEQYF.

V is TRBV6-5 and J is TRBJ2-2; 7 positions agree with TRBD1. CDR1 is MNHEY, CDR2 SVGAGI, per germline. CDR3 length: 15 amino acids. The junction had 9 bases not matched to a gene; V was cut back by 5 bases and J by 6 bases. For the CDR3, the DNA is TGTGCCAGCAGTCGACAGGGTCAAGGGTCCGGGGAGCTGTTTTTT. Its translation is CASSRQGQGSGELFF.

The chain couples TRBV6-1 to TRBJ2-7; 7 nucleotides line up with TRBD1. The CDR3 totals 14 residues. Germline CDR1 and CDR2: MNHNS and SASEGT. V lost 5 bases, J lost 5 bases, and 9 bases stayed unmatched. The CDR3 here is CASSYDRALNEQYF. The CDR3 bases are TGTGCCAGCAGTTATGACAGGGCGTTGAACGAGCAGTACTTC.

This sequence joins TRBV5-6 and TRBJ2-5, with 9 bases identical to TRBD1. CDR1 SGHDT and CDR2 YYEEEE come from the germline V gene. The CDR3 sequence is 14 residues long. The J segment lost 1 base and the V segment lost 6 bases, leaving 4 bases of the junction unmatched. The chain's CDR3 is CASTKQGAQETQYF. In DNA form, the CDR3 reads TGTGCCAGCACCAAACAGGGGGCCCAAGAGACCCAGTACTTC.

V and J are TRBV6-5 and TRBJ2-5, with TRBD2 as a possible D gene (7 bases). Trimming pared 0 bases from V and 4 bases from J, leaving 15 bases between. This CDR3 spans 16 amino acids. CDR1 is MNHEY and CDR2 is SVGAGI in the germline V gene. In nucleotides, the CDR3 is TGTGCCAGCAGTTACTCGAATATGGGGGGGCGAGAGACCCAGTACTTC. This codes for CASSYSNMGGRETQYF.

This clone was detected only once. This chain joins TRBV12-5 and TRBJ2-7, with 8 nucleotides matching TRBD2. CDR1 is LGHNT and CDR2 is FRNRAP in the germline V gene. V dropped 6 bases and J dropped 4; count of bases not matched to a gene: 5. The CDR3 has 13 amino acids. Written as DNA, the CDR3 is TGTGCTAGTGGGATAGCGGGATTATACGAGCAGTACTTC. It codes for CASGIAGLYEQYF.

On this clone itself: Other DNA sequences in this sample translate to the same CDR3. The chain has TRBV7-3 and TRBJ1-2; 9 nucleotides line up with TRBD1. CDR3 length: 12 residues. The trim removed 5 bases at V and 7 bases at J, leaving 2 bases unmatched. Germline CDR1 is SGHTA and CDR2 is FQGTGA. DNA for the CDR3: TGTGCCAGCAGCCCGGGACAGGGTGGCTACACCTTC. This translates into CASSPGQGGYTF.

V usage is TRBV30 and J usage is TRBJ2-5, with 9 nucleotides matching TRBD2. Germline V lookup: CDR1 GTSNPN, CDR2 SVGIG (reference sequence). The CDR3 extends over 14 amino acids. The ends lost 4 bases at V and 5 bases at J; junction bases unmatched: 8. The CDR3 bases are TGTGCCTGGAAGGAGAGCGGGGGGTGGGAGACCCAGTACTTC. Amino acids: CAWKESGGWETQYF.

The chain joins TRBV29-1 to TRBJ2-3; perhaps D is TRBD1 or TRBD2 (6 bases each). The CDR3 runs to 14 residues. The ends were cut back, 3 bases at V and 6 bases at J, with 16 bases in the middle. CDR1 is SQVTM and CDR2 is ANQGSEA in the germline V gene. This CDR3 reads CSVEVGGPGDTQYF. CDR3 DNA: TGCAGCGTTGAGGTAGGGGGGCCGGGTGATACGCAGTATTTT.